The 7 T cell receptor beta chains below come from one sample, sequenced in a study of control samples from healthy donors and cancer patients. The protocol was immunoSEQ multiplex PCR, while the TCRdb copy is restricted to in-frame clones and leaves out a portion. Of 65,000 to 90,000 clones listed, about 89% were seen once; the top ten hold over 9%. The sample was PBMCs. Receptors were obtained from a woman between 45 and 65 years old with colorectal cancer.

The chain recombines TRBV7-9 with TRBJ2-7, with 7 bases matching TRBD1. The V gene end was trimmed by 5 bases and the J gene end by 2 bases; junction bases not matched to a gene: 9. Germline CDR1 SEHNR, CDR2 FQNEAQ (reference sequence). The CDR3 covers 15 residues. The CDR3, as DNA: TGTGCCAGCAGCCCGGGGACAGAACAAACCTACGAGCAGTACGTC. It specifies CASSPGTEQTYEQYV.

This chain connects TRBV4-3 to TRBJ1-2, with 12 nucleotides matching TRBD1. With V trimmed by 4 bases and J by 6 bases, 9 bases remained unmatched. Germline CDR1 reads LGHNA; CDR2 reads YSLEER. The CDR3 totals 16 residues. The CDR3 region is CASSLGTGGAGNGYTF. In nucleotides, the CDR3 is TGCGCCAGCAGCCTCGGGACAGGGGGCGCAGGAAATGGCTACACCTTC.

This clone was detected a few times. The gene calls are TRBV28 and TRBJ2-5; 9 bases are shared with TRBD1. There are 15 residues in the CDR3. CDR1 MDHEN and CDR2 SYDVKM come from the germline V gene. V trimming: 6 bases; J trimming: 5 bases; junction bases outside the gene matches: 10. The CDR3 DNA follows: TGTGCCAGCAGACCGGGACAGGGAGACGCGGAGACCCAGTACTTC. It is translated as CASRPGQGDAETQYF.

V usage is TRBV3-1 (or the pseudogene TRBV3-2) and J usage is TRBJ2-2; no clear D. This CDR3 has 15 residues. Looked up from germline, CDR1 is LGHDT and CDR2 is YNNKEL (reference sequence). V lost 6 bases and J lost 1, with 12 bases in between. Here the CDR3 DNA reads TGTGCCAGCAGTCCCCCCGAGATGAACACCGGGGAGCTGTTTTTT. Its protein is CASSPPEMNTGELFF.

The chain combines TRBV28 with TRBJ2-3, with 9 bases matching TRBD2. The CDR3 totals 15 residues. Germline-derived CDR1 and CDR2 are MDHEN and SYDVKM. The J segment lost 1 base and the V segment lost 4 bases, leaving 3 bases of the junction unmatched. The CDR3 nucleotides are TGTGCCAGCAGTTCGGCGGGGGGGGGCACAGATACGCAGTATTTT. As protein: CASSSAGGGTDTQYF.

A single count supports this clone. The genes are TRBV20-1 and TRBJ2-7, with D unclear. The V end lost 6 bases, the J end lost 6 bases, and 12 bases lay between the germline ends. CDR3 length equals 11 residues. The germline CDR1 and CDR2 sequences are DFQATT and SNEGSKA (reference sequence). CDR3 DNA sequence: TGCAGTGCCCAAAAGGGCCTCGAGCAGTACGTC. It specifies CSAQKGLEQYV.

The gene calls are TRBV5-6 and TRBJ1-5; TRBD1 matches 7 bases. CDR1 SGHDT and CDR2 YYEEEE come from the germline V gene. CDR3 length: 14 residues. The junction had 7 bases not matched to a gene; V was cut back by 4 bases and J by 6 bases. CDR3 coding DNA: TGTGCCAGCAGCCGACAGGGAGGATTTCAGCCCCAGCATTTT. Its translation: CASSRQGGFQPQHF.